These 11 T cell receptor beta chains were all obtained from the same sample, sequenced in a study of vaccination and CD4 T cells after COVID-19. Treatment denoted: roughly 11-day PBMC culture with coronavirus spike peptide pools or control peptides (ViraFEST assay). Ahead of the COVID-19 pandemic (2011-2018), the CD4+ T cells of the unexposed donor were collected. The assay that was used to sequence DNA from cultured CD4+ T cells was the Oncomine TCR Beta short-read assay. TCRdb re-derived calls from the PCR reads in MiXCR, one entry per CDR3 protein. There are around 6,000 distinct CDR3 sequences in the sample; roughly 48% occur only once, and around 27% lies in the top ten. The antigens of these receptors remain unknown. The specimen was CD4+ T cells from blood, cultured in vitro. Receptor source: a human donor in good health.

The rearrangement links TRBV6-4 to TRBJ2-2, with D perhaps matching TRBD1 (6 bases). Trimming pared 6 bases from V and 0 bases from J, leaving 11 bases between. Per germline, CDR1 MRHNA and CDR2 SNTAGT. The CDR3 totals 15 residues. CDR3 sequence reads: CASSPDRSNTGELFF. CDR3 DNA: TGTGCCAGCAGCCCGGACAGATCGAACACCGGGGAGCTGTTTTTT.

The chain uses TRBV6-5 and TRBJ2-7, with 8 bases that match TRBD1. Trimming at V came to 3 bases and at J to 5 bases, leaving 9 bases not matched to a gene. The CDR3 contains 15 residues. Germline V gives CDR1 MNHEY, CDR2 SVGAGI. The CDR3 loop is CASSYVGRGQNEQYF. The CDR3 DNA reads TGTGCCAGCAGTTATGTCGGCAGGGGGCAAAACGAGCAGTACTTC.

The chain links TRBV6-1 to TRBJ2-3; 7 bases line up with TRBD2. V trimming: 5 bases; J trimming: 3 bases; junction bases outside the gene matches: 8. Germline V lookup: CDR1 MNHNS, CDR2 SASEGT. There are 15 residues in the CDR3. DNA of the CDR3: TGTGCCAGCAGTATTAGCGGGTTAGGAACAGATACGCAGTATTTT. Its protein is CASSISGLGTDTQYF.

The chain carries TRBV20-1 and TRBJ2-5; D gene ambiguous. The ends were cut back, 3 bases at V and 5 bases at J, with 7 bases in the middle. Looked up from germline, CDR1 is DFQATT and CDR2 is SNEGSKA (reference sequence). This CDR3 region has 11 residues. The CDR3 sequence: CSASPLETQYF. The CDR3 DNA reads TGCAGTGCTAGCCCTCTTGAGACCCAGTACTTC.

This chain joins TRBV7-2 and TRBJ1-1; 7 bases match TRBD1. The trim removed 2 bases at V and 5 bases at J, leaving 2 bases unmatched. The V gene's germline CDR1 is SGHTA and CDR2 FQGNSA. This CDR3 has 13 amino acids. CDR3 bases: TGTGCCAGCAGCTTAACAGGGGTGACTGAAGCTTTCTTT. This codes for CASSLTGVTEAFF. Complete variable domain (other parts from reference TRBV7-2 and TRBJ1-1): GAGVSQSPSNKVTEKGKDVELRCDPISGHTALYWYRQSLGQGLEFLIYFQGNSAPDKSGLPSDRFSAERTGGSVSTLTIQRTQQEDSAVYLCASSLTGVTEAFFGQGTRLTVV.

Here the CDR3 reads CASSPRGASYNEQFF. The CDR3 DNA is TGTGCCAGCAGCCCCCGGGGGGCCTCCTACAATGAGCAGTTCTTC. The genes are TRBV9 and TRBJ2-1; tentative D call: TRBD2 (7 bases). Trimming stripped 4 bases from V and 0 bases from J, with 11 bases between. Germline V CDR1 and CDR2: SGDLS, YYNGEE. The CDR3 is 15 amino acids.

CDR3: CASSYSEGTTEAFF. DNA for the CDR3: TGTGCCAGCAGTTACTCGGAGGGGACGACTGAAGCTTTCTTT. The rearrangement uses TRBV6-5 and TRBJ1-1; D is possibly TRBD1 (5 bases). Germline CDR1 reads MNHEY; CDR2 reads SVGAGI. The CDR3 totals 14 residues. V lost 0 bases and J lost 5, with 10 bases in between.

The V and J genes are TRBV7-9 and TRBJ2-7, with 9 bases aligning to TRBD1. The CDR3 runs 13 residues. Germline assignment: CDR1 SEHNR and CDR2 FQNEAQ (reference sequence). Germline trimming cut 8 bases from V and 4 bases from J; bases unmatched to any gene: 6. CDR3 sequence (DNA): TGTGCCAGCGTCGGACAGGGGACGTACGAGCAGTACTTC. It yields the protein CASVGQGTYEQYF.

The genes are TRBV7-6 and TRBJ1-3, with 9 positions matching TRBD1. CDR3 size: 14 residues. Germline V CDR1 and CDR2: SGHVS, FNYEAQ. V trimming: 4 bases; J trimming: 4 bases; junction bases outside the gene matches: 2. The CDR3 DNA reads as TGTGCCAGCAGCTCTGGGACAGGGGGAAACACCATATATTTT. Its translation is CASSSGTGGNTIYF.

CDR3: CASSLTTSGSTDTQYF. CDR3 sequence (DNA): TGTGCCAGCAGCCTCACGACTAGCGGGAGCACAGATACGCAGTATTTT. The chain employs TRBV7-9 and TRBJ2-3; 10 nucleotides match TRBD2. Germline V gene sequence: CDR1 SEHNR, CDR2 FQNEAQ (reference sequence). With 5 bases clipped from V and 0 bases from J, the junction kept 5 bases outside the gene matches. The CDR3 length is 16 residues.

The CDR3 bases are TGTGCCAGCAGCGATGGGACTCAAGAGACCCAGTACTTC. Translation: CASSDGTQETQYF. The rearrangement uses TRBV5-5 and TRBJ2-5, with a possible D match to TRBD2 (6 bases). This CDR3 spans 13 amino acids. V lost 4 bases and J lost 2, with 9 bases in between. CDR1 SGHKS and CDR2 YYEKEE come from the germline V gene (reference sequence).